The 22 T cell receptor beta chains listed next were all sequenced from one sample in a study of monozygotic twins with inflammatory bowel disease. Reanalyzing the 5' RACE reads, TCRdb keeps one entry per CDR3 protein, without DNA. This table holds some 210,000 distinct CDR3 sequences. Sequencing used blood. Every receptor here comes from a human donor with ulcerative colitis or Crohn's disease, or a healthy co-twin of an affected twin (not recorded which).

The chain couples TRBV6-5 to TRBJ2-2; TCRdb lists TRBD1, though no DNA is available to test this call. Germline loops: CDR1 MNHEY, CDR2 SVGAGI. The length of the CDR3 is 15 residues. This CDR3 reads CASSYSPGDTGELFF.

The CDR3 spells CASNGWGTREKLFF. The V gene is TRBV5-6, the J gene TRBJ1-4. The CDR3 runs to 14 residues. Germline values: CDR1 SGHDT, CDR2 YYEEEE.

The CDR3 region is CASSVASTTYYGYTF. The rearrangement links TRBV9 to TRBJ1-2. Germline CDR1 is SGDLS and CDR2 is YYNGEE. The CDR3 is 15 residues long. Together with reference TRBV9 and TRBJ1-2, the CDR3 gives the full variable domain: DSGVTQTPKHLITATGQRVTLRCSPRSGDLSVYWYQQSLDQGLQFLIQYYNGEERAKGNILERFSAQQFPDLHSELNLSSLELGDSALYFCASSVASTTYYGYTFGSGTRLTVV.

The chain uses TRBV6-5 and TRBJ2-2; the D call from TCRdb, TRBD1, cannot be confirmed without DNA. Germline CDR1 is MNHEY and CDR2 is SVGAGI. There are 15 residues in the CDR3. CDR3 protein: CASSSRDRGTGELFF.

J is TRBJ2-7 and V is TRBV4-1; there is no DNA to check the TCRdb D call of TRBD1. The germline CDR1 and CDR2 sequences are MGHRA and YSYEKL. CDR3 size: 14 residues. CDR3 protein: CASSQNPGTYEQYF.

The chain couples TRBV12-5 to TRBJ1-1. CDR3 length: 14 residues. Looked up from germline, CDR1 is LGHNT and CDR2 is FRNRAP. The CDR3: CASGHNVGNTEAFF. Using reference TRBV12-5 and TRBJ1-1 for the parts outside the CDR3, the full variable domain is DARVTQTPRHKVTEMGQEVTMRCQPILGHNTVFWYRQTMMQGLELLAYFRNRAPLDDSGMPKDRFSAEMPDATLATLKIQPSEPRDSAVYFCASGHNVGNTEAFFGQGTRLTVV.

The V gene is TRBV27, the J gene TRBJ1-1; TCRdb proposes TRBD1, but this gene call is untestable without DNA. Looked up from germline, CDR1 is MNHEY and CDR2 is SMNVEV (reference sequence). The CDR3 runs 15 residues. The CDR3 spells CASSLGTGIGSEAFF.

The V call is TRBV12-3 or TRBV12-4, the J call TRBJ1-1; TCRdb picks TRBD1, but there is no DNA to check that call. The CDR3 loop spans 14 amino acids. The CDR3 loop is CASTPGQPYTEAFF.

The rearrangement joins TRBV7-6 to TRBJ2-7; TCRdb reports TRBD1, a call that lacks DNA to check it against. This CDR3 comprises 15 residues. Per the germline V gene, CDR1 is SGHVS and CDR2 is FNYEAQ. The CDR3 region is CASSPSTGDGYEQYF.

V gene TRBV29-1 combines with J gene TRBJ2-2. This CDR3 region has 15 residues. Germline values: CDR1 SQVTM, CDR2 ANQGSEA. The CDR3 loop reads CSVEKGLLGAGELFF.

The rearrangement uses TRBV5-4 and TRBJ2-5; the D call of TRBD1 rests on TCRdb alone, since no DNA is present to check it. Germline V gene sequence: CDR1 SGHNT, CDR2 YYREEE (reference sequence). The CDR3 has 13 amino acids. The CDR3 reads CASSPRTEETQYF.

The V gene is TRBV5-1, the J gene TRBJ1-4; the D call of TRBD1 rests on TCRdb alone, since no DNA is present to check it. This CDR3 has 17 residues. CDR1 is SGHRS and CDR2 is YFSETQ in the germline V gene. The CDR3: CASSLAPSAGVGEKLLF.

The chain recombines TRBV12-3 or TRBV12-4 with TRBJ1-1; the TCRdb D gene call, TRBD1, has no DNA to confirm it. This CDR3 has 16 amino acids. The chain's CDR3 is CASSSTTGTGLLEAFF.

V is TRBV2 and J is TRBJ1-5. CDR3 length: 14 amino acids. Germline loops: CDR1 SNHLY, CDR2 FYNNEI. CDR3 sequence reads: CASSGQGRSQPQHF.

V gene TRBV5-5 combines with J gene TRBJ2-7; TCRdb outputs TRBD1, but without DNA this stays unchecked. The germline V gene has CDR1 SGHKS and CDR2 YYEKEE (reference sequence). CDR3 size: 15 residues. The CDR3 sequence is CASSARGEGGLQQYF.

The rearrangement links TRBV6-1 to TRBJ1-5; TCRdb's assignment of TRBD1 cannot be checked, as there is no DNA. This CDR3 has 13 residues. The germline V gene encodes CDR1 MNHNS and CDR2 SASEGT. The CDR3 is CASKTANNQPQHF.

This chain connects TRBV20-1 to TRBJ1-4. The germline V gene has CDR1 DFQATT and CDR2 SNEGSKA (reference sequence). The CDR3 has 12 amino acids. CDR3 loop: CSATEHNEKLFF.

The V call is TRBV20-1, the J call TRBJ1-2; there is no DNA to check the TCRdb D call of TRBD1. CDR3 length: 14 amino acids. Per germline, CDR1 DFQATT and CDR2 SNEGSKA (reference sequence). This chain's CDR3 is CSASPRQGERGYTF.

V is TRBV19 and J is TRBJ1-2; the D gene TCRdb calls, TRBD1, cannot be checked with no DNA. The CDR3 totals 14 residues. CDR1 is LNHDA and CDR2 is SQIVND in the germline V gene (reference sequence). CDR3 sequence: CASTSWGDGQGYTF. Full variable domain (outside the CDR3, taken from reference TRBV19 and TRBJ1-2): DGGITQSPKYLFRKEGQNVTLSCEQNLNHDAMYWYRQDPGQGLRLIYYSQIVNDFQKGDIAEGYSVSREKKESFPLTVTSAQKNPTAFYLCASTSWGDGQGYTFGSGTRLTVV.

The CDR3 sequence: CASKADRTSTDTQYF. V and J are TRBV2 and TRBJ2-3; as DNA is missing, the TRBD1 call by TCRdb cannot be tested. Looked up from germline, CDR1 is SNHLY and CDR2 is FYNNEI. The CDR3 consists of 15 residues.

J is TRBJ2-3 and V is TRBV6-5; without DNA, the TCRdb call of TRBD2 cannot be checked. Germline CDR1 and CDR2: MNHEY and SVGAGI. The length of the CDR3 is 14 residues. CDR3 region: CASSIQGPQDTQYF.

This chain joins TRBV5-6 and TRBJ1-3; TCRdb's assignment of TRBD1 cannot be checked, as there is no DNA. Germline-derived CDR1 and CDR2 are SGHDT and YYEEEE. The CDR3 is made up of 14 amino acids. The CDR3 spells CASSSGQGMNTIYF. Based on the CDR3 plus reference TRBV5-6 and TRBJ1-3, the full variable domain is DAGVTQSPTHLIKTRGQQVTLRCSPKSGHDTVSWYQQALGQGPQFIFQYYEEEERQRGNFPDRFSGHQFPNYSSELNVNALLLGDSALYLCASSSGQGMNTIYFGEGSWLTVV.